This T cell receptor beta chain was sequenced for a study of T cell repertoires in aging, cancer and after chemotherapy. Study results and caveats: Healthy donors lost TCR diversity with age mainly through richness, cancer patients through richness and evenness.

Rearranged V-D-J TRB sequences were amplified with a mixed TRB-A/B primer pool. Each CDR3 protein is one row after TCRdb ran MiXCR on the multiplex PCR reads. The sample lists just over 9,000 distinct CDR3 sequences; around 22% were seen once. The CDR3 length is 13 residues. CDR1 and CDR2 (germline): SGHNT, YYREEE (reference sequence). This clonotype was seen more than once but under ten times. Its antigen is still unknown. The template was genomic DNA from peripheral blood, not RNA. The chain is built from TRBV5-4 and TRBJ2-3; a possible D gene is TRBD2 (7 bases). The source of this sequence is a human donor with a blood cancer. The donor label of this sample is uncertain. The sample taken for sequencing was blood. The CDR3 region has the DNA TGTGCAGGGGGGGGCCCGACCGCCGATACGCAGTATTTT. Amino acid sequence: CAGGGPTADTQYF.